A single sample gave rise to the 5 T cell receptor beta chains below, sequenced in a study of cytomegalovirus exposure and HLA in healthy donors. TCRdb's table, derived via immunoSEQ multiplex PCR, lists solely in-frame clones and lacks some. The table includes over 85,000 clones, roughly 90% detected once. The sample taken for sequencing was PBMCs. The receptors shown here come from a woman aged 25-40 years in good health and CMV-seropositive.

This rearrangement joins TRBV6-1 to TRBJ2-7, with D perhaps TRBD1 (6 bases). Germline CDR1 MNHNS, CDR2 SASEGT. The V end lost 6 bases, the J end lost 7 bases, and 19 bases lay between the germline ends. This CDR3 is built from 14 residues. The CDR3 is CASRERTDYKEQYF. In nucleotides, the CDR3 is TGTGCCAGCAGGGAGCGGACAGATTATAAAGAGCAGTACTTC.

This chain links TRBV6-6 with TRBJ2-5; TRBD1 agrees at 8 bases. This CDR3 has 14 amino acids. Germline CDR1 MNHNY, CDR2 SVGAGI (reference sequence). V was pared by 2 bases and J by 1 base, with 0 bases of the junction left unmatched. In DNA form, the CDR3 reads TGTGCCAGCAGTTACGGACAGGGCCAAGAGACCCAGTACTTC. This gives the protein CASSYGQGQETQYF.

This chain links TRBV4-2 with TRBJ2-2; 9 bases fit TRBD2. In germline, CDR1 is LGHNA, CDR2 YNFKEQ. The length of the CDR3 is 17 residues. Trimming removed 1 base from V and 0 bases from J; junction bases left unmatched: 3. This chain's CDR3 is CASSQGIAGANTGELFF. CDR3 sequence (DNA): TGTGCCAGCAGCCAAGGAATAGCGGGAGCGAACACCGGGGAGCTGTTTTTT.

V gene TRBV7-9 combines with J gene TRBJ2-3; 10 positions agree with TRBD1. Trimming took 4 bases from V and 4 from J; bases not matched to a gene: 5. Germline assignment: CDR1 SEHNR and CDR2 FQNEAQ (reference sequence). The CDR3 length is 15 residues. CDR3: CASSSGQGFSDTQYF. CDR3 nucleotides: TGTGCCAGCAGCTCGGGACAGGGGTTTTCAGATACGCAGTATTTT.

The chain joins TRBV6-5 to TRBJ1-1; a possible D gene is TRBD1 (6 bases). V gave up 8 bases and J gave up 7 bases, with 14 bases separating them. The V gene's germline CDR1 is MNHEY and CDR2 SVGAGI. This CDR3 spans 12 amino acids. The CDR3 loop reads CASGNRVGEAFF. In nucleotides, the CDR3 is TGTGCCAGCGGGAACAGGGTCGGTGAAGCTTTCTTT.